This TCR beta chain was recorded in a study of neurological immune-mediated disorders. From the 5' RACE reads, TCRdb called clonotypes with MiXCR, one entry per CDR3 protein. The data show 30,000 to 40,000 distinct CDR3 sequences, about 3.8% seen once. This clonotype was counted many times. V lost 0 bases and J lost 1; bases outside the gene matches: 2. CDR3 length equals 16 residues. Germline assignment: CDR1 SGHTA and CDR2 FQGNSA. This chain uses TRBV7-2 with TRBJ2-5; 10 bases are shared with TRBD2. Sequencing was done on a sample of PBMCs. This TCR was sampled from a man aged 25-40 years with multiple sclerosis. The CDR3 DNA is TGTGCCAGCAGCTTAGCTAGCGGGGGGCTCCAAGAGACCCAGTACTTC. Its protein product is CASSLASGGLQETQYF. The full variable domain, completed using reference TRBV7-2 and TRBJ2-5, is GAGVSQSPSNKVTEKGKDVELRCDPISGHTALYWYRQSLGQGLEFLIYFQGNSAPDKSGLPSDRFSAERTGGSVSTLTIQRTQQEDSAVYLCASSLASGGLQETQYFGPGTRLLVL.